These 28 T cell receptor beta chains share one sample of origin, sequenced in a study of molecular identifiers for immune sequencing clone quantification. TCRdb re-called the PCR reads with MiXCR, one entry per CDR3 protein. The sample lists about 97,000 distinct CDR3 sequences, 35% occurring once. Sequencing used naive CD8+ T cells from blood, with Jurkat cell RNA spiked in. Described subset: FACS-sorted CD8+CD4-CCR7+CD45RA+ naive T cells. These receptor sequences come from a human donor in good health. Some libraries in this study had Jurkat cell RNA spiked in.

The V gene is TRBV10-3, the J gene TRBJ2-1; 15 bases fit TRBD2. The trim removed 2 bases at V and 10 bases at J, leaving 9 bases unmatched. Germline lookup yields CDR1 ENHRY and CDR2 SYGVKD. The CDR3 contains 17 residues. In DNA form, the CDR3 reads TGTGCCATCAGTGAGGAGGGGACTAGCGGGGGGCTCATGGAGCAGTTCTTC. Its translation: CAISEEGTSGGLMEQFF.

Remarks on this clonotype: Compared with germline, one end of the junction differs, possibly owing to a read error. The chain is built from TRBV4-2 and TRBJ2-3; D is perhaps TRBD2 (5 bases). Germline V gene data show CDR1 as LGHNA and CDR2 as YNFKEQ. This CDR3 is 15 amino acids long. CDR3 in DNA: TGTACCAGCAGCATCGGACTTGAGAGCACAGATACGCAGTATTTT. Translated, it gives CTSSIGLESTDTQYF.

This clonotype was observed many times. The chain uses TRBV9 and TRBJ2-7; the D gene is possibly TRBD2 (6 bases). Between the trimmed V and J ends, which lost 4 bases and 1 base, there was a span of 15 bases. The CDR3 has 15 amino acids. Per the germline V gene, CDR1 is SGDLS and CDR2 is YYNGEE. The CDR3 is CASSTTDGSSYEQYF. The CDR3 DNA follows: TGTGCCAGCAGCACCACGGACGGGAGTTCCTACGAGCAGTACTTC.

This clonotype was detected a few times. The chain's CDR3 is CASSLVADTEAFF. The CDR3 bases are TGTGCCAGCAGTTTAGTGGCGGACACTGAAGCTTTCTTT. The chain uses TRBV12-3 or TRBV12-4 and TRBJ1-1; D ambiguous. Deletions cut 1 base from V and 3 bases from J, with 6 bases between. This CDR3 is 13 amino acids long.

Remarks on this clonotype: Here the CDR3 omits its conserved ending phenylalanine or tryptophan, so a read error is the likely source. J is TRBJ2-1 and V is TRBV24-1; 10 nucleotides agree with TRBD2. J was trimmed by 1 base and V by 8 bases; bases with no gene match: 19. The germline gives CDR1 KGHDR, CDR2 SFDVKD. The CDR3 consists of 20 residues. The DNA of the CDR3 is TGTGCCACCACTCACGAGACCGGGACTAGCGCCACTTTATCCTACAATGAGCAGTTCCTC. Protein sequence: CATTHETGTSATLSYNEQFL.

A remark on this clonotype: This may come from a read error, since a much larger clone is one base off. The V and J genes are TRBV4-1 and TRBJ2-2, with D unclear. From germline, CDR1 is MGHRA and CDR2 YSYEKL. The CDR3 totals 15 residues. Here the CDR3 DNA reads TGCGTCAGCAGCCATAAAAGGAGCACAACCGGGGAGCTGTTTTTT. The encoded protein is CVSSHKRSTTGELFF.

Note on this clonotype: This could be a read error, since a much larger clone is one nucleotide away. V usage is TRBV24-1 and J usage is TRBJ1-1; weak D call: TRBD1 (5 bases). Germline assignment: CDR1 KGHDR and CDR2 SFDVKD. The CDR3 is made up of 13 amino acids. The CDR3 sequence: CASSHGARTEAFF. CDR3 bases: TGTGCCAGCAGTCATGGGGCGAGAACTGAAGCTTTCTTT.

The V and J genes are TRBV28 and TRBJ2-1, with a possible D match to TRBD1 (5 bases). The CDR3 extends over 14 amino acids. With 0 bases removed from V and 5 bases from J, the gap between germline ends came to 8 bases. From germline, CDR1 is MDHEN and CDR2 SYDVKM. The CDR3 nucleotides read TGTGCCAGCAGTTTATGGGACACAGACAATGAGCAGTTCTTC. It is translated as CASSLWDTDNEQFF.

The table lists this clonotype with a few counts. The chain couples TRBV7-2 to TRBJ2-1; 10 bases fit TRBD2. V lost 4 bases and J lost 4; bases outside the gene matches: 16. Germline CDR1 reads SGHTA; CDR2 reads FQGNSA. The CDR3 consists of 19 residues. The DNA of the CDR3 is TGTGCCAGCAGCTGGACCTATCCTAGCGGGAGATTTAATTACAATGAGCAGTTCTTC. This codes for CASSWTYPSGRFNYNEQFF.

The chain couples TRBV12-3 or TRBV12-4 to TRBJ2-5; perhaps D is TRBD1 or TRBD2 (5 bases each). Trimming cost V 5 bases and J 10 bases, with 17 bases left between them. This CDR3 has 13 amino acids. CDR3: CASSPRGRRDQYF. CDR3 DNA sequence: TGTGCCAGCAGTCCCCGAGGGCGCAGGGACCAGTACTTC.

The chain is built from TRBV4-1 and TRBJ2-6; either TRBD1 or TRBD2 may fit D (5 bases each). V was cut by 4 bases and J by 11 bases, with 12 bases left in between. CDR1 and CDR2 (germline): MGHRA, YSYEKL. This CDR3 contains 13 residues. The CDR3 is CASSPGPPDVLTF. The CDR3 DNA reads TGCGCCAGCAGCCCGGGACCCCCAGACGTCCTGACTTTC.

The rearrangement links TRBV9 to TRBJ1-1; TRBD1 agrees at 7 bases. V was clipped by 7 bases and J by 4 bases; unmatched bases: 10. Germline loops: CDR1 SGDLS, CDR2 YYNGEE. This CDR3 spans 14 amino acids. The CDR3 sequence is CASRRTGDGTEAFF. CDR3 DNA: TGTGCCAGCCGCCGTACAGGGGACGGCACTGAAGCTTTCTTT.

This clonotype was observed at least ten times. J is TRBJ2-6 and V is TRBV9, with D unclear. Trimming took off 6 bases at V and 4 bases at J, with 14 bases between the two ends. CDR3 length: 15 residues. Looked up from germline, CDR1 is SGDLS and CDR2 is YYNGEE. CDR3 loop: CASNGQVAGANVLTF. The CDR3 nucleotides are TGTGCCAGCAACGGGCAGGTCGCAGGGGCCAACGTCCTGACTTTC.

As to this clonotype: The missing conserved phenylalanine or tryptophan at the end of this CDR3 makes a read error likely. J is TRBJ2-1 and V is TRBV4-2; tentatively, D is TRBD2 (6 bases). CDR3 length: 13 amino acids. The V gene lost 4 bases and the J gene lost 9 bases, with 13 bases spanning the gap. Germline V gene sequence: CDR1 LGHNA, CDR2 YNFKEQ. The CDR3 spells CASSRSGEPEQFI. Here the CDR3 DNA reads TGTGCCAGCAGCCGGTCGGGAGAGCCTGAGCAGTTCATC.

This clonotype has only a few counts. CDR3 protein: CATSSISEDTGELFF. The CDR3 DNA is TGTGCCACCAGTTCAATCTCTGAGGACACCGGGGAGCTGTTTTTT. The chain combines TRBV24-1 with TRBJ2-2, with D unclear. The length of the CDR3 is 15 residues. The germline V and J ends were trimmed by 6 bases and 3 bases, with 13 bases remaining between them. Germline lookup yields CDR1 KGHDR and CDR2 SFDVKD.

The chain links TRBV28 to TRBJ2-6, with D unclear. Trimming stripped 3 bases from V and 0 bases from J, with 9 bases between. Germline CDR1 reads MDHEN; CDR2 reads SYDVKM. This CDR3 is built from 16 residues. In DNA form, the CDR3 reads TGTGCCAGCAGTTTCTTTAGCCTCTCTGGGGCCAACGTCCTGACTTTC. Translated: CASSFFSLSGANVLTF.

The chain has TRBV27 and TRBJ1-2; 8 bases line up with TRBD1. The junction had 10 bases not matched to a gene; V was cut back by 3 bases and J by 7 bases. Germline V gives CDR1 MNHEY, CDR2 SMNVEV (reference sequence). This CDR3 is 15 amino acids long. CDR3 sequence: CASSFSQGACCGYTF. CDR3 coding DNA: TGTGCCAGCAGTTTTTCTCAGGGGGCGTGTTGTGGCTACACCTTC.

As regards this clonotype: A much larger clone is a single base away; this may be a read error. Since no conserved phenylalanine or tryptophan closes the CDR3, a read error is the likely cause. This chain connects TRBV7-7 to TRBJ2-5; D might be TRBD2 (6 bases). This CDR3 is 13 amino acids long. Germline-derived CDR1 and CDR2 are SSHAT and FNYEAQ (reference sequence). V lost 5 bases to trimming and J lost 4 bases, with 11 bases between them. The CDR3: CASSRRRGETQYL. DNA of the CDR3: TGTGCCAGCAGCCGCAGGCGGGGAGAGACCCAGTACCTC.

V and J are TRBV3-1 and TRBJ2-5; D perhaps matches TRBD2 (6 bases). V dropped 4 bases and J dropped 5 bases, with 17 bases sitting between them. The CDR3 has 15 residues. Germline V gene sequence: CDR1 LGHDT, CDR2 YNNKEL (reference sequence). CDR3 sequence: CASSPRDSAFETQYF. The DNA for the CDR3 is TGTGCCAGCAGCCCACGGGACTCGGCGTTCGAGACCCAGTACTTC.

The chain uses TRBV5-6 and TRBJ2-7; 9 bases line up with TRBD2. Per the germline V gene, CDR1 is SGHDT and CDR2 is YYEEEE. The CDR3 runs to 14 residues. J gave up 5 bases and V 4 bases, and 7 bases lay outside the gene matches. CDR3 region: CASSIGTSFHEQYF. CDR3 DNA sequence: TGTGCCAGCAGCATCGGGACTAGCTTCCACGAGCAGTACTTC.

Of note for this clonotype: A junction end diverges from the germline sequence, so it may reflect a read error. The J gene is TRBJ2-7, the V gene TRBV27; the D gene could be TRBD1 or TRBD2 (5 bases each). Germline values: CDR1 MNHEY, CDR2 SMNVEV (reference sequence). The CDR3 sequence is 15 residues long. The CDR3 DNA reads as TGTGTCAGCATGTTACAGCCGGGACCCGCCTACGAGCAGTACTTC. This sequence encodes CVSMLQPGPAYEQYF.

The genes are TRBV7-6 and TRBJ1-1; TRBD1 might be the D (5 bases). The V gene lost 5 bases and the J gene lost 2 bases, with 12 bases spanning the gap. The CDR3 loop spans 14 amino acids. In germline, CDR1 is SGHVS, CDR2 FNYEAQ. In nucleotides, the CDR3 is TGTGCCAGCAGCCCGTCCAGGGTAAACACTGAAGCTTTCTTT. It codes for CASSPSRVNTEAFF. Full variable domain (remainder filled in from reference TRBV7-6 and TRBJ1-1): GAGVSQSPRYKVTKRGQDVALRCDPISGHVSLYWYRQALGQGPEFLTYFNYEAQQDKSGLPNDRFSAERPEGSISTLTIQRTEQRDSAMYRCASSPSRVNTEAFFGQGTRLTVV.

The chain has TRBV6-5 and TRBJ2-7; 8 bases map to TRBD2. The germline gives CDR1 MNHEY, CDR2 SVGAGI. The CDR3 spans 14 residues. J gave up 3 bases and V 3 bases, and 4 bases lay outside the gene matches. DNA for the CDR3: TGTGCCAGCAGTTATTCGGGAGGGCGCTACGAGCAGTACTTC. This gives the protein CASSYSGGRYEQYF.

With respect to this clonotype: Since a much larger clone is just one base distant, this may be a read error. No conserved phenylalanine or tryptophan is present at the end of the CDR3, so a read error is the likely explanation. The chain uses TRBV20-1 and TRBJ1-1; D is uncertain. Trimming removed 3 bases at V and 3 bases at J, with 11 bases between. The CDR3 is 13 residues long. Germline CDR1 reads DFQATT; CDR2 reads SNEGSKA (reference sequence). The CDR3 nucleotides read TGCAGTGCTAGGGGATTGGATTACACTGAAGCTTTCATT. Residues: CSARGLDYTEAFI.

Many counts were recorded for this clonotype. CDR3 sequence: CASSLGSQPQHF. CDR3 DNA sequence: TGTGCCAGCAGCTTAGGAAGTCAGCCCCAGCATTTT. The chain recombines TRBV5-6 with TRBJ1-5; no clear D gene. Germline CDR1 reads SGHDT; CDR2 reads YYEEEE. V was shortened by 2 bases and J by 6 bases, with 6 bases between the two germline ends. CDR3 length: 12 residues.

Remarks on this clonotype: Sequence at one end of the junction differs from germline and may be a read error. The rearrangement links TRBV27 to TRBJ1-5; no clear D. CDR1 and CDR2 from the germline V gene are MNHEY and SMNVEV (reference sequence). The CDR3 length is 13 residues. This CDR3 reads CASSLGLNQPQQF. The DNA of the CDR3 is TGTGCCAGCAGTTTAGGGCTCAATCAGCCCCAGCAATTT.

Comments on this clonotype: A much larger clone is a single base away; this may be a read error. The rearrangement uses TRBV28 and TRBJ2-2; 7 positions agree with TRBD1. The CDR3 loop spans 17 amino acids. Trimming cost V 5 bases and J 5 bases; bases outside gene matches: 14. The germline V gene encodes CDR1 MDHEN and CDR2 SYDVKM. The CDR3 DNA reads TGTGCCAGCAGTCTAGACAGGGTGGGCGGTGGGACCGGGGAGCTGTTTTTT. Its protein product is CASSLDRVGGGTGELFF.

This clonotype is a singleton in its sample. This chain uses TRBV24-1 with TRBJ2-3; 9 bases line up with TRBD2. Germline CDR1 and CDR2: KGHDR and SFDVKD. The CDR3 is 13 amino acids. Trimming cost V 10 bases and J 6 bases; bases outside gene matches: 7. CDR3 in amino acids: CATRAGGGDTQYF. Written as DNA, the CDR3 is TGTGCCACTCGAGCGGGAGGCGGTGATACGCAGTATTTT.